The clone carrying this TCR beta chain was counted a single time. What it binds is unknown. The data are from a study of identical twins. Study-wide results and limits: When twins shared out-of-frame alpha sequences, those sequences had excess low generation probability. Cross-sectional statistical analysis, not tracking of the same donors, underpinned the conclusions. The more abundant beta clonotypes in cord blood had fewer insertions, and memory repertoires did not show this.

CDR3 length: 18 residues. A template switching step contributed a universal primer site, while unique molecular identifiers were present in the cDNA. Using its own MiXCR run on the 5' RACE reads, TCRdb lists one record per CDR3 protein. Here the sample spans 450,000 to 650,000 distinct CDR3 sequences, around 15% being singletons. The same data also went into a second study, on yellow fever vaccine responses in identical twins.

Specimen: CD4+ T cells sorted from blood. The receptor's source is a woman younger than 35 in good health. The chain combines TRBV26 with TRBJ1-1; the table assigns TRBD1, which was not confirmed against the DNA. TRBV26 is flagged as a pseudogene. The CDR3 sequence: CASSLRAGLPGLNTEAFF. In DNA form, the CDR3 reads TGTGCCAGCAGTTTAAGAGCCGGGCTCCCTGGGCTGAACACTGAAGCTTTCTTT.